This T cell receptor (beta chain) was sequenced for a study of blood T cell repertoires in COVID-19. For the study at large: T cells, B-cell-depleted T cells, or PBMCs supplied cDNA or gDNA.

TCRdb keeps only in-frame clones here, not all; method: immunoSEQ multiplex PCR. The repertoire consists of about 180,000 clones, with more than 75% occurring once and the leading ten covering 15% to 20%. V shed 0 bases and J 3 bases; nucleotides not matched to a gene: 3. This CDR3 region has 15 residues. Germline CDR1 and CDR2: MNHEY and SVGEGT. This clone appeared a few times. The sequencing input was peripheral blood. This chain links TRBV6-2 or TRBV6-3 with TRBJ1-1; TRBD1 matches 8 bases. This clonotype was sampled from a person aged 65-85 years with COVID-19, enrolled during active disease. CDR3 in amino acids: CASSYSRTGYTEAFF. The CDR3 DNA sequence: TGTGCCAGCAGTTACTCTAGGACAGGGTACACTGAAGCTTTCTTT.